Listed below are T cell receptor beta chains from one sample, sequenced in a study of T cells after posttransplantation cyclophosphamide. Clones were read by immunoSEQ multiplex PCR, and TCRdb kept only the in-frame ones, dropping some. The sample shows around 1,500 clones, over 95% of them seen only once. The sample consisted of naive CD8+ T cells sorted from PBMCs. The origin of the receptors is a woman aged 55-70 years in good health, CMV-negative, and a related stem cell transplant donor. Both conserved end residues are part of each CDR3. The D gene is left open where the match is weak. The size field is filled for only some rows; it gives once, few, many or a size class.

D gene	J gene	V gene	clone size	CDR3 DNA	CDR3 protein
NA	TRBJ1-2	TRBV14	NA	TGTGCCAGCAGCCAGGGGAAGGGGTTAGTCTATGGCTACACCTTC	CASSQGKGLVYGYTF
NA	TRBJ2-7	TRBV6-5	NA	TGTGCCAGCAGTTTGCTCGGGACACACGAGCAGTACTTC	CASSLLGTHEQYF
NA	TRBJ2-2	TRBV4-3	NA	TGCGCCAGCAGCCAAGATTGGGGGGGGCTAGGGGAGCTGTTTTTT	CASSQDWGGLGELFF
TRBD2	TRBJ2-1	TRBV19	NA	TGTGCCAGTAGTACTAGCGGGGGGGCCATAAATGAGCAGTTCTTC	CASSTSGGAINEQFF
NA	TRBJ1-1	TRBV9	once	TGTGCCAGCAGCGTGGGGGGAGGGAGGACTGAAGCTTTCTTT	CASSVGGGRTEAFF
TRBD2	TRBJ2-1	TRBV19	NA	TGTGCCAGTAGTATACTAGCGGGTGGGTGGGAGCAGTTCTTC	CASSILAGGWEQFF
NA	TRBJ1-1	TRBV19	NA	TGTGCCAGTAGTCTAGGAGGGATCGCTGAAGCTTTCTTT	CASSLGGIAEAFF
NA	TRBJ2-5	TRBV28	NA	TGTGCCAGCAGTTTACGTGGGGCGGCGGAGACCCAGTACTTC	CASSLRGAAETQYF
NA	TRBJ1-1	TRBV19	once	TGTGCCAGTAGTACTGGGGGCATGAACACTGAAGCTTTCTTT	CASSTGGMNTEAFF
NA	TRBJ2-1	TRBV4-3	NA	TGCGCCAGCAGCCGTGCTGGGGCTATCAATGAGCAGTTCTTC	CASSRAGAINEQFF
TRBD1	TRBJ1-1	TRBV19	NA	TGTGCCAGTAGTACGACAGGGGGGACTGAAGCTTTCTTT	CASSTTGGTEAFF
TRBD1	TRBJ2-1	TRBV7-7	NA	TGTGCCAGCAGCTCGGGACAGGTGAATGAGCAGTTCTTC	CASSSGQVNEQFF
TRBD2	TRBJ2-1	TRBV16	once	TGTGCCAGCAGCCAATCAGACCTAGCGGGAGGTCTAGAGCAGTTCTTC	CASSQSDLAGGLEQFF
TRBD2	TRBJ2-1	TRBV4-1	NA	TGCGCCAGCAGCCAGTTAAGGGCTAGCGGGAGGGCAGATGAGCAGTTCTTC	CASSQLRASGRADEQFF
NA	TRBJ2-2	TRBV4-1	once	TGCGCCAGCAGCCAATTCAGCACCGGGGAGCTGTTTTTT	CASSQFSTGELFF
TRBD2	TRBJ2-2	TRBV9	NA	TGTGCCAGCAGCGCGGGACTAGCGGGGGGGCCGAACACCGGGGAGCTGTTTTTT	CASSAGLAGGPNTGELFF
NA	TRBJ2-7	TRBV11-2	NA	TGTGCCAGCAGCCCTACTCCGGGAGCGGACGAGCAGTACTTC	CASSPTPGADEQYF
NA	TRBJ2-2	TRBV4-2	NA	TGTGCCAGCAGCCAAGAAGCTAGCTTCGAGACTAACACCGGGGAGCTGTTTTTT	CASSQEASFETNTGELFF
TRBD1	TRBJ1-6	TRBV9	NA	TGTGCCAGCAGCGTAGAAACAGGGGCTTCACCCCTCCACTTT	CASSVETGASPLHF
TRBD2	TRBJ2-7	TRBV7-6	NA	TGTGCCAGCAGCTTGCGGGAGGCCACCTACGAGCAGTACTTC	CASSLREATYEQYF
TRBD1	TRBJ2-6	TRBV7-9	NA	TGTGCCAGCAGCTTAAGAGGACAGGGGAGTTCTGGGGCCAACGTCCTGACTTTC	CASSLRGQGSSGANVLTF
TRBD1	TRBJ2-3	TRBV28	once	TGTGCCAGCAGTCCGACAGGGCCCAGCACAGATACGCAGTATTTT	CASSPTGPSTDTQYF
NA	TRBJ2-2	TRBV6-5	NA	TGTGCCAGCAGTTACTTAAACACCGGGGAGCTGTTTTTT	CASSYLNTGELFF
NA	TRBJ2-2	TRBV9	once	TGTGCCAGCAGCGTGTGGGGCTCGAACACCGGGGAGCTGTTTTTT	CASSVWGSNTGELFF
NA	TRBJ2-4	TRBV19	NA	TGTGCCAGTAGTATGACACCTTCAGGGGCCAAAAACATTCAGTACTTC	CASSMTPSGAKNIQYF
TRBD1	TRBJ1-5	TRBV7-9	once	TGTGCCAGCAGCTTGACAGGGGAGTCTCAGCCCCAGCATTTT	CASSLTGESQPQHF
TRBD2	TRBJ2-1	TRBV4-3	once	TGCGCCAGCAGCCAAGATCACTGGACTAGCGGTAATGAGCAGTTCTTC	CASSQDHWTSGNEQFF
NA	TRBJ1-4	TRBV6-6	NA	TGTGCCAGCAGTACAGGGAACGCAAAACTGTTTTTT	CASSTGNAKLFF
NA	TRBJ2-1	TRBV27	NA	TGTGCCAGCAGTTCTGGACTCCTTAGTGAGCAGTTCTTC	CASSSGLLSEQFF
TRBD2	TRBJ2-7	TRBV4-3	NA	TGCGCCAGCAGCCAAGATTGGCCGGGAGGTTGGTACGAGCAGTACTTC	CASSQDWPGGWYEQYF
TRBD2	TRBJ2-1	TRBV6-5	NA	TGTGCCAGCAGTCGCGACCTAGCGGGAAACAATGAGCAGTTCTTC	CASSRDLAGNNEQFF
TRBD1	TRBJ2-7	TRBV6-6	NA	TGTGCCAGCAGTTACTCGGCAGGGGGAACCTACGAGCAGTACTTC	CASSYSAGGTYEQYF
NA	TRBJ1-1	TRBV28	NA	TGTGCCAGCAGTTTGGGGGCCGGAGCTGAAGCTTTCTTT	CASSLGAGAEAFF